This TCR beta chain was obtained from a study of T cell responses to AZD1222 COVID-19 vaccine. For the study at large: Analysis merged second doses at about 4 or about 12 weeks. Study-level findings and limits: The donors showed a predominance of white British ancestry and of females, with possible underestimation of clonal diversity. Nearly half of spike-specific TCRs reportedly go after variant regions that carry no mutations. Across the whole spike, CD4 TCRs peaked at regions 160-218 and 743-854.

This clone appeared a few times. Its antigen is not known. Some clones are missing from TCRdb's copy, which holds only in-frame ones; the method was immunoSEQ multiplex PCR. The table shows 180,000 or so clones, with 70% to 90% occurring only once. This CDR3 is 17 amino acids long. Trimming removed 5 bases from V and 4 bases from J, with 23 bases in between. Per germline, CDR1 LNHDA and CDR2 SQIVND (reference sequence). The TCR originated in an adult in good health. This sample comprised peripheral blood, obtained on day 0 of AZD1222 vaccination. The V gene is TRBV19, the J gene TRBJ1-2; D is perhaps TRBD1 (6 bases). CDR3 residues: CASSPPNNRVSSYGYTF. CDR3 bases: TGTGCCAGTAGTCCCCCTAACAACAGGGTTTCATCCTATGGCTACACCTTC.